This TCR beta chain was identified in a study of regulatory T cells in long-lasting Graves disease. Overall study results and limits: Newly diagnosed patients shared more than 750 public clonotypes; persistent patients shared about 2,500.

Noted time point: persistent/refractory GD, antithyroid drugs over 5 years with positive TRAb. TCR sequences were obtained from RNA taken from PBMCs. CDR1 SNHLY and CDR2 FYNNEI come from the germline V gene. CDR3 size: 13 residues. Trimming removed 10 bases from V and 5 bases from J, with 17 bases in between. This clonotype was counted at least ten times. Its antigen is still unknown. TCR beta libraries were built with iRepertoire HTBI primers and Arm-PCR of CDR3 regions. MiXCR was run by TCRdb on the multiplex PCR reads, yielding one entry per CDR3 protein. The sample yields about 470,000 distinct CDR3 sequences, under 25% seen once.

V gene TRBV2 combines with J gene TRBJ2-5; D is perhaps TRBD1 (5 bases). The clonotype originates from a female donor with Graves disease. Sequences were derived from peripheral blood mononuclear cells (PBMCs), sampled when the disease was refractory, from a patient treated with antithyroid drugs. Written as DNA, the CDR3 is TGTGCCACCACCAGAGACAACAGGGAGACCCAGTACTTC. Residues: CATTRDNRETQYF.